The rows below give T cell receptor beta chains drawn from one sample of a study of early T cells in non-severe SARS-CoV-2 infection. One entry per CDR3 protein, called by TCRdb with MiXCR from the 5' RACE reads. The table includes roughly 110,000 distinct CDR3 sequences, around 10% detected once. The sequenced sample was whole blood. These receptors all stem from an adult who was a healthcare worker with PCR-confirmed SARS-CoV-2 infection or an uninfected control (not recorded which). Both conserved end residues are part of each CDR3. Fields, in order: V gene, clone size, D gene, J gene, CDR3 DNA, CDR3 protein. The D gene is left open where the match is weak. Size is stated for part of the rows, as once, few or many counts, or as a class when the clone is expanded.

TRBV6-5	few	NA	TRBJ1-4	TGTGCCAGCAGCCCGACCGAGACAGGATCCGGTAGTGAAAAACTGTTTTTT	CASSPTETGSGSEKLFF
TRBV20-1	NA	TRBD2	TRBJ2-2	TGCAGTGCGCAAGAAGCGGGACGTACCGGGGAGCTGTTTTTT	CSAQEAGRTGELFF
TRBV5-5	NA	TRBD2	TRBJ2-1	TGTGCCAGCAGCCTCGTGGGAGCGGGAGACAATGAGCAGTTCTTC	CASSLVGAGDNEQFF
TRBV28	many	NA	TRBJ2-7	TGTGCCAGCAGTTTTAACAGCAACCCCTACGAGCAGTACTTC	CASSFNSNPYEQYF
TRBV7-9	few	NA	TRBJ1-2	TGTGCCAGCAGCTTAGACGGTTTTAACTATGGCTACACCTTC	CASSLDGFNYGYTF
TRBV7-6	NA	NA	TRBJ1-5	TGTGCCAGCAGCTTAGAGGGCCATCAGCCCCAGCATTTT	CASSLEGHQPQHF
TRBV20-1	NA	NA	TRBJ2-3	TGCAGTGCTGCCTACAGTCAAGCTACGCAGTATTTT	CSAAYSQATQYF
TRBV12-3/TRBV12-4	medium-sized	NA	TRBJ1-6	TGTGCCAGCAGGCCTCTGACTAATAATTCACCCCTCCACTTT	CASRPLTNNSPLHF
TRBV7-2	NA	NA	TRBJ2-7	TGTGCCAGCAGCCCCCATGACATTTCCTACGAGCAGTACTTC	CASSPHDISYEQYF
TRBV27	many	TRBD2	TRBJ2-7	TGTGCCAGCAGTCCCCTCAGCGGGAGCTCCTACGAGCAGTACTTC	CASSPLSGSSYEQYF
TRBV7-2	many	TRBD2	TRBJ2-2	TGTGCCAGCAGACCCCCGGGACTAGCCGACGGGGAGCTGTTTTTT	CASRPPGLADGELFF
TRBV12-3/TRBV12-4	many	NA	TRBJ1-1	TGTGCCAGCACCTACGACGGAGGCGAAGCTTTCTTT	CASTYDGGEAFF
TRBV12-3/TRBV12-4	NA	NA	TRBJ2-5	TGTGCCAGCAGGCGTGACGGGGAGACCCAGTACTTC	CASRRDGETQYF
TRBV25-1	many	NA	TRBJ2-7	TGTGCCAGCAGTCTTATAGGGGGCGAGCAGTACTTC	CASSLIGGEQYF
TRBV7-9	NA	NA	TRBJ2-1	TGTGCCACCAGCCCCAGGGACGAGCAGTTCTTC	CATSPRDEQFF
TRBV7-2	many	TRBD2	TRBJ2-2	TGTGCCAGCACCCAGACTAGCGGGGAAACCGGGGAGCTGTTTTTT	CASTQTSGETGELFF
TRBV4-1	many	TRBD1	TRBJ1-1	TGCGCCAGCAGCCCGGGACAGGGGGCAGGCACTGAAGCTTTCTTT	CASSPGQGAGTEAFF
TRBV4-2	few	NA	TRBJ2-1	TGTGCCAGCAGCCAAGAACCGGATTTGGGTGAGCAGTTCTTC	CASSQEPDLGEQFF
TRBV20-1	NA	NA	TRBJ2-7	TGCAGTGCTAGAGATCCCCCGTTAGGGGAGCAGTACTTC	CSARDPPLGEQYF
TRBV28	few	TRBD2	TRBJ2-1	TGTGCCAGCAGTTCGACTAGCGGGAGGGGGGCCAATGAGCAGTTCTTC	CASSSTSGRGANEQFF
TRBV12-3/TRBV12-4	many	NA	TRBJ2-3	TGTGCCAGCAGTCCATGGGGGGCCACAGATACGCAGTATTTT	CASSPWGATDTQYF
TRBV5-1	many	NA	TRBJ1-1	TGCGCCAGCAGCGTGACAGCGAATGAAGCTTTCTTT	CASSVTANEAFF
TRBV2	NA	NA	TRBJ2-3	TGTGCCAGCAGCCAAGGACGGGATACGCAGTATTTT	CASSQGRDTQYF
TRBV7-8	many	TRBD1	TRBJ1-5	TGTGCCAGCAGCGCCGACAGGGGATGGCAGCCCCAGCATTTT	CASSADRGWQPQHF
TRBV14	many	NA	TRBJ2-2	TGTGCCAGCAGCCCGGCCCGAGGGATCGGGGAGCTGTTTTTT	CASSPARGIGELFF
TRBV4-1	NA	TRBD2	TRBJ2-1	TGCGCCAGCAGCCCAATAGCGGGAAGGCAGTTCTTC	CASSPIAGRQFF
TRBV19	few	TRBD1	TRBJ1-4	TGTGCCAGTAGCCAAGGGGGCCGTGAAAAACTGTTTTTT	CASSQGGREKLFF
TRBV9	NA	TRBD1	TRBJ2-3	TGTGCCAGCAGCGTAGACAGGGGGCAGGGCACAGATACGCAGTATTTT	CASSVDRGQGTDTQYF
TRBV6-6	many	TRBD2	TRBJ2-1	TGTGCCAGCATGTTAGCGGGAGCGACTTCCAATGAGCAGTTCTTC	CASMLAGATSNEQFF
TRBV29-1	NA	NA	TRBJ2-2	TGCAGCGTCCAAACAGGGTCTCGCGGGGAGCTGTTTTTT	CSVQTGSRGELFF
TRBV2	many	NA	TRBJ2-6	TGTGCCAGCAGTGAAACTGGGGCCAACGTCCTGACTTTC	CASSETGANVLTF
TRBV7-2	many	TRBD2	TRBJ2-1	TGTGCCAGCAGCTTAAAGACTAGCGGGACGCCGTTCTTC	CASSLKTSGTPFF
TRBV20-1	NA	TRBD2	TRBJ2-3	TGCAGTGCTAGAGGACTAGCGGGCACAGATACGCAGTATTTT	CSARGLAGTDTQYF
TRBV12-3/TRBV12-4	NA	NA	TRBJ2-5	TGTGCCAGCACGGTTGAAGAGACCCAGTACTTC	CASTVEETQYF
TRBV6-2/TRBV6-3	many	TRBD2	TRBJ2-5	TGTGCCAGCGGACTAGCAAGGGAGACCCAGTACTTC	CASGLARETQYF
TRBV29-1	NA	NA	TRBJ1-5	TGCAGCGTTGGAACGGGCAATCAGCCCCAGCATTTT	CSVGTGNQPQHF
TRBV5-4	many	NA	TRBJ2-3	TGTGCCAGCAGCTTGGATGCAGGAACTCCAGATACGCAGTATTTT	CASSLDAGTPDTQYF
TRBV9	NA	TRBD2	TRBJ2-2	TGTGCCAGCAGCGCGGCTAGCGGGAGTCCCCCCGGGGAGCTGTTTTTT	CASSAASGSPPGELFF
TRBV6-2/TRBV6-3	many	NA	TRBJ1-5	TGTGCCAGCAGTAACCGGGGGGCGCGCAATCAGCCCCAGCATTTT	CASSNRGARNQPQHF
TRBV9	NA	NA	TRBJ2-1	TGTGCCAGCGGACTAAGCGGAAGCTCCTACAATGAGCAGTTCTTC	CASGLSGSSYNEQFF
TRBV28	NA	NA	TRBJ1-5	TGTGCCAGCAGTAGTCCGGTCGACCAGCCCCAGCATTTT	CASSSPVDQPQHF
TRBV20-1	few	TRBD2	TRBJ2-5	TGCAGTGCTAGACAACCGGGACTAGCAGAGACCCAGTACTTC	CSARQPGLAETQYF
TRBV7-2	many	TRBD2	TRBJ2-7	TGTGCCAGCAGCAGGACTAGTTTCCGCGAGCAGTACTTC	CASSRTSFREQYF
TRBV10-2	many	NA	TRBJ1-6	TGCGCCAGCAGACGCTCAGGGGAAGGGAATTCACCCCTCCACTTT	CASRRSGEGNSPLHF
TRBV20-1	many	TRBD2	TRBJ2-5	TGCAGTGCGCCTCTAGCGGGAGTTAGAGAGACCCAGTACTTC	CSAPLAGVRETQYF
TRBV7-3	few	TRBD2	TRBJ2-5	TGTGCCAGCAGCCCCGCTAGCGGGAGGGCAGAGACCCAGTACTTC	CASSPASGRAETQYF
TRBV9	NA	TRBD1	TRBJ1-4	TGTGCCAGCAGCGAGGGTTACAGGGGCGCAACTAATGAAAAACTGTTTTTT	CASSEGYRGATNEKLFF
TRBV19	many	NA	TRBJ1-3	TGTGCCAGTAGTATCGAACCAGGACCCGGCTCTGGAAACACCATATATTTT	CASSIEPGPGSGNTIYF
TRBV7-2	NA	NA	TRBJ2-3	TGTGCCAGCAGCTTAGAATCGTTCCTTAACACAGATACGCAGTATTTT	CASSLESFLNTDTQYF
TRBV7-9	many	NA	TRBJ2-7	TGTGCCAGCAGCTGGGGGACGGGATCCTACGAGCAGTACTTC	CASSWGTGSYEQYF
TRBV12-2	NA	NA	TRBJ1-6	TGTGTAAGTCGCCCGGGACAGTGTTTCTCCTATAATTCACCCCTCCACTTT	CVSRPGQCFSYNSPLHF
TRBV20-1	NA	TRBD2	TRBJ2-3	TGCAGTGCTGTAGCGGGAGGCACAGATACGCAGTATTTT	CSAVAGGTDTQYF
TRBV24-1	many	TRBD2	TRBJ2-1	TGTGCCACCAGTTCCCTGGGGGGGGAGCAAGTTAATGAGCAGTTCTTC	CATSSLGGEQVNEQFF
TRBV15	NA	NA	TRBJ2-3	TGTGCCACCAGCAGAGATCCCCGGATAGATACGCAGTATTTT	CATSRDPRIDTQYF